Listed here are 9 T cell receptor beta chains from one sample, sequenced in a study of T cells in Graves' hyperthyroidism and ophthalmopathy. What was amplified from RNA transcripts were TCR beta CDR3 regions. In the first-round RT-PCR of the TCR CDR3, the HTBI primer set was used. One entry per CDR3 protein, called by TCRdb with MiXCR from the multiplex PCR reads. The repertoire holds 550,000 to 650,000 distinct CDR3 sequences, with less than 15% as singletons. The sequenced sample consisted of blood. All receptors derive from a middle-aged woman with Graves' hyperthyroidism.

This clonotype appeared many times. The chain combines TRBV7-3 with TRBJ2-3; 14 bases align to TRBD2. The germline V gene has CDR1 SGHTA and CDR2 FQGTGA. The CDR3 contains 16 residues. V was clipped by 5 bases and J by 4 bases; unmatched bases: 5. CDR3 nucleotides: TGTGCCAGCAGCACCGGACTAGCGGGAGGTTCAGATACGCAGTATTTT. Its protein product is CASSTGLAGGSDTQYF.

There are a few counts of this clonotype. CDR3 sequence (DNA): TGTGCCAGCAGCGTTCCCGCCGGGACAGAAGATAATTCACCCCTCCACTTT. Its translation is CASSVPAGTEDNSPLHF. The rearrangement joins TRBV9 to TRBJ1-6; 7 bases line up with TRBD1. This CDR3 is built from 17 residues. In germline, CDR1 is SGDLS, CDR2 YYNGEE. The ends lost 2 bases at V and 5 bases at J; junction bases unmatched: 10.

This clonotype has ten or more counts. V is TRBV30 and J is TRBJ2-6; D call uncertain. There are 13 residues in the CDR3. Germline V gene data show CDR1 as GTSNPN and CDR2 as SVGIG (reference sequence). Between the trimmed V and J ends, which lost 3 bases and 0 bases, there was a span of 3 bases. Here the CDR3 reads CAWRSSGANVLTF. The CDR3 nucleotides read TGTGCCTGGAGAAGCTCTGGGGCCAACGTCCTGACTTTC.

This clonotype came up many times. A much larger clone differs by one base, so this may be a read error. V usage is TRBV12-3 or TRBV12-4 and J usage is TRBJ1-5, with TRBD1 matching 9 bases. This CDR3 spans 14 amino acids. With 5 bases clipped from V and 5 bases from J, the junction kept 4 bases outside the gene matches. The CDR3 loop reads CASSPGTGYQPQHF. DNA for the CDR3: TGTGCCAGCAGTCCCGGGACAGGGTATCAGCCCCAGCATTTT.

V is TRBV29-1 and J is TRBJ2-7; D is undetermined. V lost 4 bases and J 1 base, leaving 11 bases between the germline ends. The CDR3 length is 13 residues. Germline-derived CDR1 and CDR2 are SQVTM and ANQGSEA. This CDR3 is CSVAFQASYEQYF. The CDR3 DNA sequence: TGCAGCGTTGCATTCCAGGCTTCCTACGAGCAGTACTTC.

This clonotype has at least ten counts. V is TRBV28 and J is TRBJ2-7; TRBD1 might be the D (6 bases). The length of the CDR3 is 15 residues. The germline V and J ends were trimmed by 1 base and 6 bases, with 16 bases remaining between them. CDR1 and CDR2 (germline): MDHEN, SYDVKM. CDR3 in amino acids: CASSLLQGEAGEQYF. DNA for the CDR3: TGTGCCAGCAGTTTATTACAGGGAGAGGCCGGCGAGCAGTACTTC.

V gene TRBV19 combines with J gene TRBJ2-4; tentatively, D is TRBD1 (6 bases). V lost 8 bases and J lost 3, with 20 bases in between. This CDR3 region has 16 residues. Germline CDR1 LNHDA, CDR2 SQIVND (reference sequence). The CDR3 bases are TGTGCCAGTTCACGCACAGGGCGTAGCGACAAAAACATTCAGTACTTC. Encoded protein: CASSRTGRSDKNIQYF.

V and J are TRBV7-9 and TRBJ2-2, with D hard to call. Germline V gene sequence: CDR1 SEHNR, CDR2 FQNEAQ (reference sequence). The V and J ends lost 5 bases and 3 bases respectively, with 7 bases between them. CDR3 length: 13 amino acids. The CDR3 DNA sequence: TGTGCCAGCAGCAAAGACTACACCGGGGAGCTGTTTTTT. It translates to CASSKDYTGELFF.

The J gene is TRBJ2-1, the V gene TRBV28, with TRBD2 identical over 14 bases. J lost 5 bases, V lost 6 bases, and 6 bases had no gene match. This CDR3 has 16 amino acids. CDR1 is MDHEN, CDR2 SYDVKM, per germline. The CDR3 nucleotides read TGTGCCAGCAGCACGGGACTAGCGGGAGCGCACAATGAGCAGTTCTTC. It translates to CASSTGLAGAHNEQFF. Looking up the rest from reference TRBV28 and TRBJ2-1 gives the full variable domain: DVKVTQSSRYLVKRTGEKVFLECVQDMDHENMFWYRQDPGLGLRLIYFSYDVKMKEKGDIPEGYSVSREKKERFSLILESASTNQTSMYLCASSTGLAGAHNEQFFGPGTRLTVL.